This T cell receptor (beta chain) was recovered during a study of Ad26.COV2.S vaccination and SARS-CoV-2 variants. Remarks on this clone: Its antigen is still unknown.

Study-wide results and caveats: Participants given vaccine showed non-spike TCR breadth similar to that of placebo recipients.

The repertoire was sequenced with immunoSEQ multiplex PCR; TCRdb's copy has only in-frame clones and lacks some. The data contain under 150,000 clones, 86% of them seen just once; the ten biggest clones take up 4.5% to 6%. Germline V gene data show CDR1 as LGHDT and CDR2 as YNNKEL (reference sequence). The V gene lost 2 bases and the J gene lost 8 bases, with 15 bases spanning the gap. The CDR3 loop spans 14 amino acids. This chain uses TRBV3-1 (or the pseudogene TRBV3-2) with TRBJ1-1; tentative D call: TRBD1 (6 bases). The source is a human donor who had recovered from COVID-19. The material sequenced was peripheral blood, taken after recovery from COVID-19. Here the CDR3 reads CASSQMLQGFEAFF. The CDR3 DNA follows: TGTGCCAGCAGCCAAATGTTACAGGGTTTCGAAGCTTTCTTT.